The 3 T cell receptor beta chains presented below share a single source sample, sequenced in a study of cytomegalovirus exposure and HLA in healthy donors. 13 Jbeta primers and 60 Vbeta primers were used for the PCR. The table came from immunoSEQ multiplex PCR; TCRdb's copy has only in-frame clones and leaves some out. The table shows 110,000 to 150,000 clones, with about 78% occurring only once. The sequenced sample consisted of PBMCs. The receptors shown here come from a man between 18 and 29 years old in good health and CMV-seronegative.

The chain is built from TRBV4-2 and TRBJ2-5, with 9 bases aligning to TRBD2. J gave up 5 bases and V 4 bases, and 5 bases lay outside the gene matches. The V gene's germline CDR1 is LGHNA and CDR2 YNFKEQ. The CDR3 has 14 residues. For the CDR3, the DNA is TGTGCCAGCAGCCTGGCGGGAGGGGAGGAGACCCAGTACTTC. It is translated as CASSLAGGEETQYF.

This clone was found once. The gene calls are TRBV6-6 and TRBJ2-1; TRBD2 might be the D (6 bases). Germline CDR1 reads MNHNY; CDR2 reads SVGAGI (reference sequence). The CDR3 contains 11 residues. Trimming cost V 2 bases and J 13 bases, with 9 bases left between them. The CDR3: CASSYRDSQFF. Written as DNA, the CDR3 is TGTGCCAGCAGTTACCGGGACTCACAGTTCTTC.

The chain recombines TRBV2 with TRBJ2-6, with D possibly TRBD2 on 5 matching bases. Germline assignment: CDR1 SNHLY and CDR2 FYNNEI. Trimming left V 6 bases short and J 4 bases short, with 7 bases between. The CDR3 covers 13 residues. The CDR3 spells CASSGLGANVLTF. In nucleotides, the CDR3 is TGTGCCAGCAGCGGACTGGGGGCCAACGTCCTGACTTTC.